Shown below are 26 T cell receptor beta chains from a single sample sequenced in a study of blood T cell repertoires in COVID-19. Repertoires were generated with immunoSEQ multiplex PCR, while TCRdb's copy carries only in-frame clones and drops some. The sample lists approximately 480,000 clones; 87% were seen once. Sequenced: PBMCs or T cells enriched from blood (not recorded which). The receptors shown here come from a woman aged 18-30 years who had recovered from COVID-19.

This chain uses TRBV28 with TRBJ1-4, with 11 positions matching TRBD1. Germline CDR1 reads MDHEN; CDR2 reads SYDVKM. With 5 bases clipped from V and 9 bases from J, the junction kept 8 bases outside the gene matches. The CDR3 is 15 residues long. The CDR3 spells CASSATGQGVKKLFF. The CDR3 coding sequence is TGTGCCAGCAGTGCTACGGGACAGGGGGTGAAAAAACTGTTTTTT.

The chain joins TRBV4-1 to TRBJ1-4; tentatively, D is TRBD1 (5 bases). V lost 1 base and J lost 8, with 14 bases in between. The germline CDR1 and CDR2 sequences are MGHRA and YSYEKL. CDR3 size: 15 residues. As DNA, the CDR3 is TGCGCCAGCAGCCAAGGGGGGGGGTTCTTAGAAAAACTGTTTTTT. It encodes CASSQGGGFLEKLFF.

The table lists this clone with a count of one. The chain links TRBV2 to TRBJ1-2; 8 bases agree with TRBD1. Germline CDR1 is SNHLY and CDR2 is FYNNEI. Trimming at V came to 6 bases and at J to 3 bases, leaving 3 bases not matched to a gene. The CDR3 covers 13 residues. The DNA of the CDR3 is TGTGCCAGCAGGACAGGGGACCACTATGGCTACACCTTC. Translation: CASRTGDHYGYTF.

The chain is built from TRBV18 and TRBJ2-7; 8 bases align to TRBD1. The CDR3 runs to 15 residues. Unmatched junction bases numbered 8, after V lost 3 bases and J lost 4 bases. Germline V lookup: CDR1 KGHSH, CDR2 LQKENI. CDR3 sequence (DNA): TGTGCCAGCTCACCCTCCGGACAGGGTAAATACGAGCAGTACTTC. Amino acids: CASSPSGQGKYEQYF. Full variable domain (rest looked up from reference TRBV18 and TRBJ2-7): NAGVMQNPRHLVRRRGQEARLRCSPMKGHSHVYWYRQLPEEGLKFMVYLQKENIIDESGMPKERFSAEFPKEGPSILRIQQVVRGDSAAYFCASSPSGQGKYEQYFGPGTRLTVT.

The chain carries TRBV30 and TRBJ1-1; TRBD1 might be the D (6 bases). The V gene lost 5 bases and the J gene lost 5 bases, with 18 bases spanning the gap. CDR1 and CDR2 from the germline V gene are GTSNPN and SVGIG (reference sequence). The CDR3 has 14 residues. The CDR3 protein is CAWSGDPPGTEAFF. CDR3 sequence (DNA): TGTGCCTGGTCAGGGGACCCCCCGGGGACTGAAGCTTTCTTT.

In nucleotides, the CDR3 is TGTGCCAGTAGTTTCACAGGGGCTAGCAATCAGCCCCAGCATTTT. Translating it yields CASSFTGASNQPQHF. The V gene is TRBV19, the J gene TRBJ1-5; TRBD1 aligns across 7 bases. CDR3 length: 15 amino acids. After removal of 5 bases from V and 0 bases from J, the junction contained 4 bases not matched to a gene. The V gene's germline CDR1 is LNHDA and CDR2 SQIVND (reference sequence).

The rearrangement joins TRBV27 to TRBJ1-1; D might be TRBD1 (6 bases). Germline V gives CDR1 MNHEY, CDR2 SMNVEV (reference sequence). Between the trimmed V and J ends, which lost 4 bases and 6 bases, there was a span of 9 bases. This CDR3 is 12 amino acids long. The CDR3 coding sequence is TGTGCCAGCAGTTCAGGGGATTCTGAAGCTTTCTTT. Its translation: CASSSGDSEAFF.

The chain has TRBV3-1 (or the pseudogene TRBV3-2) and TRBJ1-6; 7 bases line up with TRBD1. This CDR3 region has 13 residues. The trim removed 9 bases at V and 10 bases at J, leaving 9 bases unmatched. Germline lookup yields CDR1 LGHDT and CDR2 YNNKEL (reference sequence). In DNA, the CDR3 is TGTGCCAGTAACAGGGGCACTCGGTCACCCCTCCACTTT. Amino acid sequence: CASNRGTRSPLHF.

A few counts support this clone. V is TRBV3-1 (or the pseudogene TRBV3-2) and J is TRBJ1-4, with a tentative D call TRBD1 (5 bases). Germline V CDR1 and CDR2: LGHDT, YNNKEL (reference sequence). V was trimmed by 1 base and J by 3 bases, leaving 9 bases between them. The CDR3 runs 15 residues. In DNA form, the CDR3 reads TGTGCCAGCAGCCAAGGGCCAGGGTCTAATGAAAAACTGTTTTTT. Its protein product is CASSQGPGSNEKLFF.

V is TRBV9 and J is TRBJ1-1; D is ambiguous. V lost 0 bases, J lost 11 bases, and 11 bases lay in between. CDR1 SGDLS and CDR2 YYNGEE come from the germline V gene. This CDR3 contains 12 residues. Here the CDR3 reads CASSVAGEDAFF. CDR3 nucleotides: TGTGCCAGCAGCGTAGCGGGAGAAGACGCTTTCTTT.

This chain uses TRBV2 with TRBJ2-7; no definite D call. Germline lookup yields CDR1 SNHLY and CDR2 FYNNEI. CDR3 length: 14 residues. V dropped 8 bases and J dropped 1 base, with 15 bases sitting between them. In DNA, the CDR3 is TGTGCCAGCGGATGGATGGAGAAGTCCTACGAGCAGTACTTC. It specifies CASGWMEKSYEQYF.

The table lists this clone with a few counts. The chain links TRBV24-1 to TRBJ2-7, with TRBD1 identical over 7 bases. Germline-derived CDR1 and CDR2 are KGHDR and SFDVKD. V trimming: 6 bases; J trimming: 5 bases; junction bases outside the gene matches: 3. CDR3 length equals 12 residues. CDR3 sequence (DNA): TGTGCCACCAGTCCAGGGGGACACGAGCAGTACTTC. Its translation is CATSPGGHEQYF.

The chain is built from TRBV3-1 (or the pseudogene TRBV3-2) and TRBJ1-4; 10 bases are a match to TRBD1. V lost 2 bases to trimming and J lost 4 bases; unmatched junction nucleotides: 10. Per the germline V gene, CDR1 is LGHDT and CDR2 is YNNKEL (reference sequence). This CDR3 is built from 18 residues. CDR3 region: CASSQSGQGGMFNEKLFF. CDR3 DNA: TGTGCCAGCAGCCAATCCGGACAGGGGGGTATGTTTAATGAAAAACTGTTTTTT.

The DNA for the CDR3 is TGTGCCAGCAGTTACTCCCCCCCGCCTACCTACAATGAGCAGTTCTTC. Encoded protein: CASSYSPPPTYNEQFF. The chain couples TRBV6-2 or TRBV6-3 to TRBJ2-1; D not resolved. CDR3 length equals 16 residues. Germline V gene data show CDR1 as MNHEY and CDR2 as SVGEGT. Trimming removed 0 bases at V and 2 bases at J, with 11 bases between.

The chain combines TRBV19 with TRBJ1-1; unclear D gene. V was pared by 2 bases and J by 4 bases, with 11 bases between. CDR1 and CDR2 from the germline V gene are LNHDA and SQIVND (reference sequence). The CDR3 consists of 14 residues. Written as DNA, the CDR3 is TGTGCCAGTAGTATACACTCTGGGAGCACTGAAGCTTTCTTT. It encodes CASSIHSGSTEAFF.

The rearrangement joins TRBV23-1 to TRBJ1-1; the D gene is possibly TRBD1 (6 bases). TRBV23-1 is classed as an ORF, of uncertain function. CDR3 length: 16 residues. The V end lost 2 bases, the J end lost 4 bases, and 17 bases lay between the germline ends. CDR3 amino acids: CASSQMCRGECTEAFF. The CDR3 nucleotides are TGCGCCAGCAGTCAAATGTGCAGGGGAGAATGCACTGAAGCTTTCTTT.

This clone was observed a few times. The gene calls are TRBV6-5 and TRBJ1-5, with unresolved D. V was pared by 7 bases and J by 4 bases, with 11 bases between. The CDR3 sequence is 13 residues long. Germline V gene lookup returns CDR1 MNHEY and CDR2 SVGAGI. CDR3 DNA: TGTGCCAGCATGAAAGAGGGAAATCAGCCCCAGCATTTT. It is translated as CASMKEGNQPQHF.

The CDR3: CASSLGSGYGYTF. The CDR3 DNA sequence: TGTGCCAGCAGCTTAGGATCGGGCTATGGCTACACCTTC. V usage is TRBV7-9 and J usage is TRBJ1-2; D not certain. The CDR3 consists of 13 residues. Germline CDR1 and CDR2: SEHNR and FQNEAQ (reference sequence). V lost 1 base, J lost 4 bases, and 7 bases lay in between.

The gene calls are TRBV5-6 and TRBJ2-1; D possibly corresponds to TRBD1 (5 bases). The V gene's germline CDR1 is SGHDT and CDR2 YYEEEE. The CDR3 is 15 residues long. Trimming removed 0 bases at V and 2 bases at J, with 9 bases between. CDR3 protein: CASSLGGAPYNEQFF. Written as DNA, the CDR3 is TGTGCCAGCAGCTTGGGGGGCGCTCCCTACAATGAGCAGTTCTTC. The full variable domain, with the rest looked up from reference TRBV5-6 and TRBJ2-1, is DAGVTQSPTHLIKTRGQQVTLRCSPKSGHDTVSWYQQALGQGPQFIFQYYEEEERQRGNFPDRFSGHQFPNYSSELNVNALLLGDSALYLCASSLGGAPYNEQFFGPGTRLTVL.

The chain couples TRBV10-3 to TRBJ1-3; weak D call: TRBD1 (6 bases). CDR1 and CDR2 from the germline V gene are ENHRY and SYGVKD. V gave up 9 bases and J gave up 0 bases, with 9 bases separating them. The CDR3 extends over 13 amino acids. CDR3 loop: CAIGGTSGNTIYF. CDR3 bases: TGTGCCATAGGGGGTACCTCTGGAAACACCATATATTTT.

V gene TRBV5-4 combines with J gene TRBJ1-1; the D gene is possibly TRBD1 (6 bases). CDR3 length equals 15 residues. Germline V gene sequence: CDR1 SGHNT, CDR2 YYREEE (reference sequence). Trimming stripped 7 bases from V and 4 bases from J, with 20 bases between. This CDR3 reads CASLRRGSWGTEAFF. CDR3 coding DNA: TGTGCCAGCTTAAGAAGGGGGTCCTGGGGCACTGAAGCTTTCTTT. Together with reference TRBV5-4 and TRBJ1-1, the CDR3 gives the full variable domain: ETGVTQSPTHLIKTRGQQVTLRCSSQSGHNTVSWYQQALGQGPQFIFQYYREEENGRGNFPPRFSGLQFPNYSSELNVNALELDDSALYLCASLRRGSWGTEAFFGQGTRLTVV.

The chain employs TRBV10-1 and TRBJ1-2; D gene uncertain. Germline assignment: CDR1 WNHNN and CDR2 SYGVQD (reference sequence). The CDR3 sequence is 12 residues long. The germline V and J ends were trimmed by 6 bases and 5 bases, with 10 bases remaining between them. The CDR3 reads CASRNRGYGYTF. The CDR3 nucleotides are TGCGCCAGCAGGAACCGGGGATATGGCTACACCTTC.

CDR3 DNA sequence: TGTGCCAGCAGCCCCCGGGGCAGGGGGGCATATGGCTACACCTTC. It specifies CASSPRGRGAYGYTF. J is TRBJ1-2 and V is TRBV3-1 (or the pseudogene TRBV3-2); 7 bases map to TRBD1. Trimming removed 4 bases from V and 5 bases from J; junction bases left unmatched: 10. The CDR3 is made up of 15 amino acids. Germline CDR1 reads LGHDT; CDR2 reads YNNKEL (reference sequence).

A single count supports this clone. The CDR3 region has the DNA TGTGCCAGCAGCTTTACCCTCCTAGGTGAGGGGGAAAGGGAAGCTTTCTTT. Translated: CASSFTLLGEGEREAFF. This chain connects TRBV5-4 to TRBJ1-1; the D gene is possibly TRBD1 (6 bases). In germline, CDR1 is SGHNT, CDR2 YYREEE (reference sequence). The CDR3 loop spans 17 amino acids. The germline V and J ends were trimmed by 2 bases and 8 bases, with 25 bases remaining between them.

The CDR3 DNA reads TGTGCCAGTAGTCCTCCTCGACTAGCGGGAAACCAGTTCTTC. Its translation is CASSPPRLAGNQFF. The chain uses TRBV19 and TRBJ2-1, with 11 positions matching TRBD2. Germline trimming cut 5 bases from V and 13 bases from J; bases unmatched to any gene: 10. This CDR3 comprises 14 residues. Germline CDR1 reads LNHDA; CDR2 reads SQIVND (reference sequence).

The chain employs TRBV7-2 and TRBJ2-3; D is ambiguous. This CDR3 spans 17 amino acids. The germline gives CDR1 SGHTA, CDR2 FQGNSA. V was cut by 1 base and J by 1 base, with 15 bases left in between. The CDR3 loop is CASSLEYQEIGTDTQYF. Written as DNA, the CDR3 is TGTGCCAGCAGCTTAGAGTATCAGGAAATAGGCACAGATACGCAGTATTTT.